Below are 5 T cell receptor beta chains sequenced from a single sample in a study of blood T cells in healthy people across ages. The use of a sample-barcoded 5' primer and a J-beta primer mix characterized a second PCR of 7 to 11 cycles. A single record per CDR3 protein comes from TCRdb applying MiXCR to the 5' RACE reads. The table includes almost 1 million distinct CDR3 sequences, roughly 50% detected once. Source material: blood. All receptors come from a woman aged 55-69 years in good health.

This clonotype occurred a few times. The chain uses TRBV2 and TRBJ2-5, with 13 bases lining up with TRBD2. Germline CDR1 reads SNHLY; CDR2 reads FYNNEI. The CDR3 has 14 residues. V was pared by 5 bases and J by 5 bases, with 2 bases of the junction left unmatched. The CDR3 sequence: CASSKTSGRETQYF. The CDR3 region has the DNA TGTGCCAGCAGTAAGACTAGCGGGAGGGAGACCCAGTACTTC.

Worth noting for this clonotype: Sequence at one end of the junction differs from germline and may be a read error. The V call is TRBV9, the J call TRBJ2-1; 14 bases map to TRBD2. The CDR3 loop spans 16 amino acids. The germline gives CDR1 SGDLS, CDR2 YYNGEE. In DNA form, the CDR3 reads TGTACCAGCAGCGCGACTAGCGGGAGGGCCGGTAATGAGCAGTTCTTC. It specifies CTSSATSGRAGNEQFF. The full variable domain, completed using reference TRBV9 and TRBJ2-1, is DSGVTQTPKHLITATGQRVTLRCSPRSGDLSVYWYQQSLDQGLQFLIQYYNGEERAKGNILERFSAQQFPDLHSELNLSSLELGDSALYFCTSSATSGRAGNEQFFGPGTRLTVL.

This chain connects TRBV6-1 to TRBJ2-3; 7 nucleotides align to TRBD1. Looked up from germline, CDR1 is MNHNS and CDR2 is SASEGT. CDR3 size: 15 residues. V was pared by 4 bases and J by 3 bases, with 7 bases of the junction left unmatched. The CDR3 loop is CASSARTGWTDTQYF. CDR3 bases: TGTGCCAGCAGTGCCCGGACAGGCTGGACAGATACGCAGTATTTT.

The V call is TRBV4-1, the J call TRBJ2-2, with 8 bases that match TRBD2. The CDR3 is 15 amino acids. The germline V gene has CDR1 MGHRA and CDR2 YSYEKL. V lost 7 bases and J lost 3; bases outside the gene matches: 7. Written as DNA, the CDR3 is TGCGCCAGCACGCGGGAGGCACGGGACACCGGGGAGCTGTTTTTT. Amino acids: CASTREARDTGELFF.

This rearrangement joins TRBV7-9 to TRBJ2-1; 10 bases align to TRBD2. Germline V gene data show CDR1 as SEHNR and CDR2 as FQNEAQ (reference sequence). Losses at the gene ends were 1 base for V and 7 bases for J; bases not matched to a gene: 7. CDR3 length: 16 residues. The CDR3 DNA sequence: TGTGCCAGCAGCTTAGGGACTAGCGGCCTTTATAATGAGCAGTTCTTC. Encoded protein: CASSLGTSGLYNEQFF.